This T cell receptor (beta chain) is drawn from a study of CD8 T cells in ankylosing spondylitis. Ten or more counts support this clonotype. V dropped 6 bases and J dropped 3; count of bases not matched to a gene: 4. The CDR3 sequence is 13 residues long. Each CDR3 protein gets one entry after TCRdb re-called the 5' RACE reads with MiXCR. The sample shows 380,000 or so distinct CDR3 sequences, roughly 22% of them seen only once. The sequence was collected from a male donor with ankylosing spondylitis or in good health (not recorded which). The chain employs TRBV12-3 or TRBV12-4 and TRBJ2-7; 8 bases are shared with TRBD1. The sample consisted of blood, either unsorted or a sorted T cell fraction (not recorded which). In nucleotides, the CDR3 is TGTGCCAGCAGCTTCGGGACAGGCTACGAGCAGTACTTC. It codes for CASSFGTGYEQYF.